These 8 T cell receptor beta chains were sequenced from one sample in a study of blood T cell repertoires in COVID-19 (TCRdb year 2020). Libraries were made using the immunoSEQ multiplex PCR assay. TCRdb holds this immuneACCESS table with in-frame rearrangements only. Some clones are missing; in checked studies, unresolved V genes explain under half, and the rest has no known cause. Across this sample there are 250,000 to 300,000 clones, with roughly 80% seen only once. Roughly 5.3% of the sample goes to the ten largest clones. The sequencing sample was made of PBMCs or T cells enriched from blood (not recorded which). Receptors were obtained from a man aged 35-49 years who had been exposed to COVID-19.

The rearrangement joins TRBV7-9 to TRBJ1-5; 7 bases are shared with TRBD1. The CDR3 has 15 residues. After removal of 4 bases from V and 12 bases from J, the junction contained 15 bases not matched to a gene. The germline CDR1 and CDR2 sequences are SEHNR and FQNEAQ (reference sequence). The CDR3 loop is CASSSSSDRWYDQHF. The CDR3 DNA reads TGTGCCAGCAGCTCCTCATCGGACAGGTGGTACGACCAGCATTTT.

CDR3 nucleotide sequence: TGTGCCAGCAGCTCTCAGGGCCTCAATCAGCCCCAGCATTTT. The encoded protein is CASSSQGLNQPQHF. The V gene is TRBV7-9, the J gene TRBJ1-5; tentatively, D is TRBD1 (5 bases). With 4 bases removed from V and 3 bases from J, the gap between germline ends came to 10 bases. The V gene's germline CDR1 is SEHNR and CDR2 FQNEAQ (reference sequence). This CDR3 has 14 residues.

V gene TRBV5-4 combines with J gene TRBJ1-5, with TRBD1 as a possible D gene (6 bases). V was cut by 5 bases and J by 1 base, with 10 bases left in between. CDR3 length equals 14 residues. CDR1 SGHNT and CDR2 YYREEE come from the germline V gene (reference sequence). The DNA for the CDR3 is TGTGCCAGCAGTTTAGGACAGAGCAATCAGCCCCAGCATTTT. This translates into CASSLGQSNQPQHF.

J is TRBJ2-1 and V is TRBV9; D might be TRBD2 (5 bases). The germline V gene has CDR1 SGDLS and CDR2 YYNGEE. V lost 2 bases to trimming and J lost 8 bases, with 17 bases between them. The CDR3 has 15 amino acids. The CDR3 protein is CASSVSSLVSDEQFF. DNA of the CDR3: TGTGCCAGCAGCGTCTCTAGCTTAGTGAGCGATGAGCAGTTCTTC.

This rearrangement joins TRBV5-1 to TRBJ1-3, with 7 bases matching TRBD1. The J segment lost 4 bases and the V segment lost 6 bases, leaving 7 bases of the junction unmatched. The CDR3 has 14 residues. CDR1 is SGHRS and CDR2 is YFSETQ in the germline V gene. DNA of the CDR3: TGCGCCAGCACCGAGGGGGCGATGGGAAACACCATATATTTT. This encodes CASTEGAMGNTIYF.

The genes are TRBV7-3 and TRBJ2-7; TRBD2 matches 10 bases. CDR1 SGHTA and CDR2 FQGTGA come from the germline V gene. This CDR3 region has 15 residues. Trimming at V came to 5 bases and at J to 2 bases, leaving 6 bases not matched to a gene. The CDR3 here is CASSVAGGEAYEQYF. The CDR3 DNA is TGTGCCAGCAGCGTAGCGGGAGGAGAGGCCTACGAGCAGTACTTC.

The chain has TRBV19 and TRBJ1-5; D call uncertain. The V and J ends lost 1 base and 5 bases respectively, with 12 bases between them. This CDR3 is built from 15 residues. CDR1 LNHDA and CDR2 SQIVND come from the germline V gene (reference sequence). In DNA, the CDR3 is TGTGCCAGTAGTATAGTGGGGTGGGGAGATCAGCCCCAGCATTTT. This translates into CASSIVGWGDQPQHF. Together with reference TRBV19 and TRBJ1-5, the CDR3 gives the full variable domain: DGGITQSPKYLFRKEGQNVTLSCEQNLNHDAMYWYRQDPGQGLRLIYYSQIVNDFQKGDIAEGYSVSREKKESFPLTVTSAQKNPTAFYLCASSIVGWGDQPQHFGDGTRLSIL.

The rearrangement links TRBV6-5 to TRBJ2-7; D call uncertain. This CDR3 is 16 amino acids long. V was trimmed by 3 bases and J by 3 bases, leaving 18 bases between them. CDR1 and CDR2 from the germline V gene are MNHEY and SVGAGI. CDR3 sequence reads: CASSYSRSAAFYEQYF. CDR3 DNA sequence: TGTGCCAGCAGTTATAGTCGCTCGGCGGCTTTCTACGAGCAGTACTTC.